A single sample is the source of the 2 T cell receptor beta chains below, sequenced in a study of identical twins. MiXCR, applied by TCRdb to the 5' RACE reads, yields one record per CDR3 protein. The sample holds hundreds of thousands of distinct CDR3 sequences, over 20% seen once. These data were also filed under a second study, of T cells expressing NK-cell markers.

Sequencing was performed on PBMCs. The receptors stem from a young woman in good health.

V and J are TRBV7-9 and TRBJ2-7; D might be TRBD1 (6 bases). This CDR3 spans 14 amino acids. The germline gives CDR1 SEHNR, CDR2 FQNEAQ (reference sequence). Between the trimmed V and J ends, which lost 5 bases and 2 bases, there was a span of 13 bases. The chain's CDR3 is CASSAGTYTYEQYF. In DNA form, the CDR3 reads TGTGCCAGCAGCGCCGGGACATACACCTACGAGCAGTACTTC.

The rearrangement uses TRBV4-1 and TRBJ1-1, with a tentative D call TRBD1 (5 bases). The germline V and J ends were trimmed by 1 base and 1 base, with 13 bases remaining between them. CDR1 MGHRA and CDR2 YSYEKL come from the germline V gene. There are 16 residues in the CDR3. For the CDR3, the DNA is TGCGCCAGCAGCCAAGTACCAGGGCCTTGGAACACTGAAGCTTTCTTT. Residues: CASSQVPGPWNTEAFF.